Listed here are 32 T cell receptor beta chains from one sample, sequenced in a study of T cell responses to AZD1222 COVID-19 vaccine. Assay: immunoSEQ multiplex PCR; the TCRdb copy retains only in-frame clones and omits some. Of 150,000 to 200,000 clones listed, approximately 92% are singletons. The specimen was peripheral blood, collected on day 0 of AZD1222 vaccination. The receptors derive from an adult in good health.

The chain combines TRBV18 with TRBJ2-7; 7 positions agree with TRBD2. From germline, CDR1 is KGHSH and CDR2 LQKENI. The junction had 1 base not matched to a gene; V was cut back by 2 bases and J by 0 bases. The CDR3 runs to 14 residues. The chain's CDR3 is CASSPSGGSYEQYV. The CDR3 DNA follows: TGTGCCAGCTCACCATCGGGGGGCTCCTACGAGCAGTACGTC.

This rearrangement joins TRBV10-3 to TRBJ2-5; 10 nucleotides line up with TRBD1. The CDR3 totals 15 residues. V was clipped by 4 bases and J by 3 bases; unmatched bases: 5. Germline lookup yields CDR1 ENHRY and CDR2 SYGVKD. As DNA, the CDR3 is TGTGCCATCAGTGGACAGGGGGCGAGAGAAGAGACCCAGTACTTC. Its protein is CAISGQGAREETQYF.

This clone was counted a single time. The gene calls are TRBV5-1 and TRBJ2-7; a possible D gene is TRBD1 (5 bases). Trimming shortened V by 0 bases and J by 0 bases, and 19 bases separated the two germline ends. Germline V gene sequence: CDR1 SGHRS, CDR2 YFSETQ. The CDR3 loop spans 18 amino acids. CDR3 nucleotide sequence: TGCGCCAGCAGCTTGGCCGTAGGGGCGGCTCTTAGCTCCTACGAGCAGTACTTC. Translated, it gives CASSLAVGAALSSYEQYF.

The chain combines TRBV5-6 with TRBJ1-2; D possibly corresponds to TRBD1 (6 bases). The CDR3 extends over 14 amino acids. Trimming shortened V by 4 bases and J by 8 bases, and 18 bases separated the two germline ends. The germline V gene has CDR1 SGHDT and CDR2 YYEEEE. CDR3 sequence: CASSGNRVPRGYTF. The CDR3 nucleotides read TGTGCCAGCAGCGGAAACAGGGTTCCTAGAGGCTACACCTTC.

The V and J genes are TRBV18 and TRBJ1-1; 7 bases fit TRBD1. Per germline, CDR1 KGHSH and CDR2 LQKENI. This CDR3 spans 15 amino acids. The J segment lost 1 base and the V segment lost 8 bases, leaving 10 bases of the junction unmatched. In DNA, the CDR3 is TGTGCCAGCGGGGAGGAGGGGGCGTCGAACACTGAAGCTTTCTTT. Translated, it gives CASGEEGASNTEAFF.

The rearrangement joins TRBV11-2 to TRBJ1-1; D gene unclear. CDR1 is SGHAT and CDR2 is FQNNGV in the germline V gene. This CDR3 is built from 13 residues. Trimming took 1 base from V and 1 from J, leaving 4 bases between them. The DNA of the CDR3 is TGTGCCAGCAGCTTAGCAGAGAACACTGAAGCTTTCTTT. Protein sequence: CASSLAENTEAFF.

This clone appeared a single time. The chain is built from TRBV4-2 and TRBJ1-2; unclear D gene. Trimming pared 1 base from V and 0 bases from J, leaving 12 bases between. The CDR3 totals 16 residues. CDR1 is LGHNA, CDR2 YNFKEQ, per germline. Here the CDR3 reads CASSQAVTGTNYGYTF. The CDR3 region has the DNA TGTGCCAGCAGCCAAGCCGTTACCGGGACTAACTATGGCTACACCTTC.

V usage is TRBV6-5 and J usage is TRBJ1-4, with D tentatively TRBD1 (6 bases). From germline, CDR1 is MNHEY and CDR2 SVGAGI. This CDR3 has 15 residues. V lost 6 bases and J 4 bases, leaving 15 bases between the germline ends. The CDR3 DNA follows: TGTGCCAGCAGGAGGGGGGCCGGGTTTAATGAAAAACTGTTTTTT. It is translated as CASRRGAGFNEKLFF.

The rearrangement uses TRBV4-1 and TRBJ2-7, with 8 bases fitting TRBD2. The germline CDR1 and CDR2 sequences are MGHRA and YSYEKL. J lost 3 bases, V lost 4 bases, and 2 bases had no gene match. The CDR3 has 13 residues. The CDR3, as DNA: TGCGCCAGCAGCCCCGGGGGGGTCTACGAGCAGTACTTC. Protein: CASSPGGVYEQYF.

The rearrangement joins TRBV7-6 to TRBJ2-7; tentatively, D is TRBD1 or TRBD2 (5 bases each). V gave up 2 bases and J gave up 9 bases, with 20 bases separating them. Germline values: CDR1 SGHVS, CDR2 FNYEAQ. This CDR3 spans 15 amino acids. CDR3: CASSLPRDAPRGQYF. The CDR3 DNA follows: TGTGCCAGCAGCTTACCCCGGGACGCCCCGAGGGGGCAGTACTTC. The variable domain in full, with the rest retrieved from reference TRBV7-6 and TRBJ2-7, is GAGVSQSPRYKVTKRGQDVALRCDPISGHVSLYWYRQALGQGPEFLTYFNYEAQQDKSGLPNDRFSAERPEGSISTLTIQRTEQRDSAMYRCASSLPRDAPRGQYFGPGTRLTVT.

The chain combines TRBV7-2 with TRBJ2-3; 7 bases align to TRBD2. With V trimmed by 1 base and J by 7 bases, 5 bases remained unmatched. CDR1 and CDR2 (germline): SGHTA, FQGNSA. The CDR3 extends over 14 amino acids. The chain's CDR3 is CASSLDGRLNTQYF. Written as DNA, the CDR3 is TGTGCCAGCAGCTTAGACGGGAGGCTAAATACGCAGTATTTT.

The table lists this clone with a few counts. This chain connects TRBV15 to TRBJ2-7; D is possibly TRBD1 (6 bases). The germline V and J ends were trimmed by 2 bases and 3 bases, with 11 bases remaining between them. CDR1 and CDR2 from the germline V gene are LNHNV and YYDKDF (reference sequence). The CDR3 covers 14 residues. The DNA for the CDR3 is TGTGCCACCAGCAGACGTAGACAGGACTACGAGCAGTACTTC. As protein: CATSRRRQDYEQYF.

The gene calls are TRBV2 and TRBJ1-4; D unresolved. This CDR3 spans 16 amino acids. The V end was cut by 6 bases, the J end by 1 base, with 15 bases between. Germline-derived CDR1 and CDR2 are SNHLY and FYNNEI. CDR3 nucleotide sequence: TGTGCCAGCAGCGGGGAAATGAGGGAAACTAATGAAAAACTGTTTTTT. Encoded protein: CASSGEMRETNEKLFF.

The chain uses TRBV6-5 and TRBJ1-1; tentative D call: TRBD1 (5 bases). V was clipped by 0 bases and J by 0 bases, with 11 bases between them. The CDR3 is 16 residues long. From germline, CDR1 is MNHEY and CDR2 SVGAGI. The CDR3 here is CASSYSPGLLNTEAFF. The CDR3 DNA is TGTGCCAGCAGTTACTCTCCAGGGCTATTGAACACTGAAGCTTTCTTT.

This chain connects TRBV12-5 to TRBJ1-1; TRBD1 might be the D (5 bases). The CDR3 covers 14 residues. Germline values: CDR1 LGHNT, CDR2 FRNRAP. The V and J ends lost 7 bases and 2 bases respectively, with 14 bases between them. CDR3 amino acids: CASAWDLNNTEAFF. CDR3 bases: TGTGCTAGTGCCTGGGACTTAAACAACACTGAAGCTTTCTTT. The full variable domain, rest sourced from reference TRBV12-5 and TRBJ1-1, is DARVTQTPRHKVTEMGQEVTMRCQPILGHNTVFWYRQTMMQGLELLAYFRNRAPLDDSGMPKDRFSAEMPDATLATLKIQPSEPRDSAVYFCASAWDLNNTEAFFGQGTRLTVV.

This chain connects TRBV12-5 to TRBJ1-5, with no clear D. In germline, CDR1 is LGHNT, CDR2 FRNRAP. The CDR3 consists of 16 residues. The V and J ends lost 5 bases and 1 base respectively, with 15 bases between them. CDR3 region: CASGPPSGFSNQPQHF. CDR3 DNA sequence: TGTGCTAGTGGTCCCCCTTCGGGCTTCAGCAATCAGCCCCAGCATTTT. Drawing the rest from reference TRBV12-5 and TRBJ1-5, the complete variable domain is DARVTQTPRHKVTEMGQEVTMRCQPILGHNTVFWYRQTMMQGLELLAYFRNRAPLDDSGMPKDRFSAEMPDATLATLKIQPSEPRDSAVYFCASGPPSGFSNQPQHFGDGTRLSIL.

The chain links TRBV6-6 to TRBJ1-3; the D gene is possibly TRBD1 (6 bases). Trimming left V 2 bases short and J 8 bases short, with 19 bases between. The length of the CDR3 is 16 residues. In germline, CDR1 is MNHNY, CDR2 SVGAGI (reference sequence). The CDR3 here is CASSYSGQPGVHTIYF. The CDR3 coding sequence is TGTGCCAGCAGTTACAGTGGACAGCCAGGGGTACACACCATATATTTT.

The J gene is TRBJ2-7, the V gene TRBV5-6; 7 bases line up with TRBD2. Germline V gene sequence: CDR1 SGHDT, CDR2 YYEEEE. V lost 5 bases and J lost 0; bases outside the gene matches: 11. The CDR3 has 16 amino acids. The chain's CDR3 is CASSLVGPSGSYEQYF. CDR3 sequence (DNA): TGTGCCAGCAGTTTAGTCGGTCCTAGCGGCTCCTACGAGCAGTACTTC. Combining the CDR3 with reference TRBV5-6 and TRBJ2-7 gives the whole variable domain DAGVTQSPTHLIKTRGQQVTLRCSPKSGHDTVSWYQQALGQGPQFIFQYYEEEERQRGNFPDRFSGHQFPNYSSELNVNALLLGDSALYLCASSLVGPSGSYEQYFGPGTRLTVT.

The V gene is TRBV18, the J gene TRBJ2-1, with 13 bases lining up with TRBD2. CDR1 KGHSH and CDR2 LQKENI come from the germline V gene. The CDR3 extends over 16 amino acids. The ends lost 4 bases at V and 4 bases at J; junction bases unmatched: 4. The CDR3 sequence is CASSLRTSGGYNEQFF. CDR3 coding DNA: TGTGCCAGCTCACTTCGGACTAGCGGGGGATACAATGAGCAGTTCTTC.

In its sample, this clone was seen once. CDR3 DNA: TGTGCCAGCAGCCCCAGGGGTTTTACAAACACTGAAGCTTTCTTT. This encodes CASSPRGFTNTEAFF. The rearrangement uses TRBV6-5 and TRBJ1-1; a weak D match, TRBD1 (6 bases). Between the trimmed V and J ends, which lost 6 bases and 2 bases, there was a span of 16 bases. Germline CDR1 reads MNHEY; CDR2 reads SVGAGI. This CDR3 is 15 amino acids long.

The rearrangement joins TRBV5-5 to TRBJ2-7; TRBD1 agrees at 9 bases. The germline CDR1 and CDR2 sequences are SGHKS and YYEKEE (reference sequence). J lost 1 base, V lost 3 bases, and 8 bases had no gene match. The CDR3 covers 16 residues. In nucleotides, the CDR3 is TGTGCCAGCAGCTGGGGCCCGGGACAGGGATCCTACGAGCAGTACGTC. This sequence encodes CASSWGPGQGSYEQYV.

CDR3 residues: CASSLVSGSGNTIYF. DNA of the CDR3: TGTGCCAGCAGCTTAGTTTCTGGGAGTGGAAACACCATATATTTT. V is TRBV7-9 and J is TRBJ1-3; D gene uncertain. Deletions cut 1 base from V and 3 bases from J, with 10 bases between. This CDR3 has 15 residues. Germline values: CDR1 SEHNR, CDR2 FQNEAQ (reference sequence).

This clone was recorded many times. The chain links TRBV6-4 to TRBJ2-3; no clear D. The germline V and J ends were trimmed by 2 bases and 0 bases, with 3 bases remaining between them. The CDR3 extends over 13 amino acids. Per germline, CDR1 MRHNA and CDR2 SNTAGT. The CDR3 reads CASSDASTDTQYF. CDR3 DNA sequence: TGTGCCAGCAGTGACGCTAGCACAGATACGCAGTATTTT.

V is TRBV7-9 and J is TRBJ1-1; D is unresolved. V lost 4 bases and J lost 2, with 5 bases in between. There are 12 residues in the CDR3. Germline V lookup: CDR1 SEHNR, CDR2 FQNEAQ (reference sequence). The CDR3 DNA reads TGTGCCAGCAGCTCGTCCAACACTGAAGCTTTCTTT. Protein: CASSSSNTEAFF.

V and J are TRBV5-8 and TRBJ1-2, with D unresolved. Trimming took off 4 bases at V and 5 bases at J, with 18 bases between the two ends. The germline V gene has CDR1 SGHTS and CDR2 YDEGEE. The CDR3 consists of 15 residues. CDR3: CASSPLDYGLYGYTF. CDR3 DNA: TGTGCCAGCAGCCCTCTCGATTACGGGCTGTATGGCTACACCTTC.

CDR3 region: CASSLESRSNYGYTF. In DNA, the CDR3 is TGTGCCAGCAGCTTGGAGAGCAGATCTAACTATGGCTACACCTTC. The rearrangement joins TRBV5-4 to TRBJ1-2; D is unresolved. V was trimmed by 0 bases and J by 0 bases, leaving 9 bases between them. The CDR3 is 15 residues long. CDR1 is SGHNT, CDR2 YYREEE, per germline (reference sequence). The variable domain in full, completed from reference TRBV5-4 and TRBJ1-2, reads ETGVTQSPTHLIKTRGQQVTLRCSSQSGHNTVSWYQQALGQGPQFIFQYYREEENGRGNFPPRFSGLQFPNYSSELNVNALELDDSALYLCASSLESRSNYGYTFGSGTRLTVV.

V gene TRBV5-1 combines with J gene TRBJ2-5, with 9 positions matching TRBD1. The V segment lost 4 bases and the J segment 3 bases; nucleotides outside the gene matches: 7. The CDR3 consists of 15 residues. Germline CDR1 and CDR2: SGHRS and YFSETQ. The CDR3 sequence is CASSLAGTGKETQYF. For the CDR3, the DNA is TGCGCCAGCAGCCTAGCCGGGACAGGGAAAGAGACCCAGTACTTC.

The rearrangement uses TRBV6-5 and TRBJ2-1, with TRBD2 matching 8 bases. Germline CDR1 MNHEY, CDR2 SVGAGI. The V gene end was trimmed by 4 bases and the J gene end by 2 bases; junction bases not matched to a gene: 4. The CDR3 has 15 amino acids. DNA for the CDR3: TGTGCCAGCAGTTTAAGCGGGAGCCCCTACAATGAGCAGTTCTTC. Translating it yields CASSLSGSPYNEQFF.

The chain recombines TRBV2 with TRBJ1-2; maybe TRBD1 (5 bases). V lost 7 bases to trimming and J lost 6 bases, with 18 bases between them. The germline gives CDR1 SNHLY, CDR2 FYNNEI. There are 14 residues in the CDR3. CDR3 sequence (DNA): TGTGCCAGCAAGGCGCGGGAGGGGAGTAATGGCTACACCTTC. Protein: CASKAREGSNGYTF.

CDR3 protein: CASSLGTGLNTEAFF. CDR3 bases: TGTGCCAGCAGCTTAGGGACAGGTCTGAACACTGAAGCTTTCTTT. The rearrangement links TRBV11-2 to TRBJ1-1; 7 bases match TRBD1. This CDR3 has 15 amino acids. Germline V gives CDR1 SGHAT, CDR2 FQNNGV. The J segment lost 0 bases and the V segment lost 1 base, leaving 2 bases of the junction unmatched.

This clone showed up just once. The chain recombines TRBV7-2 with TRBJ1-1; a possible D gene is TRBD1 (5 bases). The CDR3 extends over 16 amino acids. Per the germline V gene, CDR1 is SGHTA and CDR2 is FQGNSA. The V end was cut by 3 bases, the J end by 0 bases, with 14 bases between. The DNA for the CDR3 is TGTGCCAGCAGCTTGTCGGGACGGGGGATGAACACTGAAGCTTTCTTT. Translating it yields CASSLSGRGMNTEAFF.

The rearrangement links TRBV29-1 to TRBJ1-4; D call uncertain. This CDR3 spans 12 amino acids. Germline V gives CDR1 SQVTM, CDR2 ANQGSEA. Trimming stripped 6 bases from V and 4 bases from J, with 9 bases between. The CDR3 region has the DNA TGCAGCGTGAAAGGCTATAATGAAAAACTGTTTTTT. Protein product: CSVKGYNEKLFF.